This T cell receptor (beta chain) was recovered during a study of blood T cell repertoires in COVID-19. The wider study: Sources were T cells, B-cell-depleted T cells, or PBMCs; the material itself was cDNA or gDNA.

The junction had 4 bases not matched to a gene; V was cut back by 0 bases and J by 8 bases. Germline V gives CDR1 MNHEY, CDR2 SVGEGT. This CDR3 spans 15 amino acids. This clone was picked up one time. Participants spanned ages about 18 to 100 years and resided in 20 to 30 US areas. Participant-given clinical history determined each cohort assignment. Authors' processing steps: Reference gene primers were amplified, and this amplification served to estimate nucleated cell counts. Generated by immunoSEQ multiplex PCR, the TCRdb table keeps only in-frame clones and is missing some. For V, J and clone size, that table is used; D and trimming come from the DNA. The table has fewer than 250,000 clones, about four fifths seen once.

J is TRBJ2-7 and V is TRBV6-2 or TRBV6-3, with 13 positions matching TRBD2. Sample: PBMCs or T cells enriched from blood (not recorded which). The TCR originated in a man between 60 and 75 years old who had recovered from COVID-19. The CDR3 loop is CASSYSGTSGVQQYF. Written as DNA, the CDR3 is TGTGCCAGCAGTTACTCCGGGACTAGCGGGGTTCAGCAGTACTTC.